Listed here are 31 T cell receptor beta chains from one sample, sequenced in a study of blood T cell repertoires in COVID-19. Only in-frame clones appear in the TCRdb table, and some are missing; sequencing was by immunoSEQ multiplex PCR. The repertoire holds about 140,000 clones, with roughly 85% as singletons. What was sequenced was peripheral blood. Receptors originate from a man aged 45-65 years with acute or convalescent COVID-19.

The V and J genes are TRBV2 and TRBJ1-5; D is undetermined. CDR1 and CDR2 from the germline V gene are SNHLY and FYNNEI. The CDR3 runs 15 residues. V dropped 4 bases and J dropped 0 bases, with 10 bases sitting between them. CDR3 nucleotide sequence: TGTGCCAGCAGTGGACCGAGGATTAGCAATCAGCCCCAGCATTTT. Residues: CASSGPRISNQPQHF.

The gene calls are TRBV2 and TRBJ2-4, with D perhaps TRBD2 (5 bases). Germline values: CDR1 SNHLY, CDR2 FYNNEI. CDR3 size: 15 residues. The V end lost 6 bases, the J end lost 0 bases, and 12 bases lay between the germline ends. The CDR3 sequence: CASRAGETAKNIQYF. CDR3 sequence (DNA): TGTGCCAGCAGGGCCGGGGAAACAGCCAAAAACATTCAGTACTTC.

This chain uses TRBV6-5 with TRBJ1-1; TRBD1 might be the D (6 bases). V lost 10 bases and J lost 4, with 16 bases in between. The length of the CDR3 is 13 residues. CDR1 is MNHEY and CDR2 is SVGAGI in the germline V gene. This chain's CDR3 is CATSPGVATEAFF. In DNA, the CDR3 is TGTGCCACTTCGCCAGGGGTTGCCACTGAAGCTTTCTTT.

V gene TRBV3-1 (or the pseudogene TRBV3-2) combines with J gene TRBJ1-4, with D perhaps matching TRBD1 (5 bases). This CDR3 region has 14 residues. Trimming took off 3 bases at V and 5 bases at J, with 10 bases between the two ends. Per the germline V gene, CDR1 is LGHDT and CDR2 is YNNKEL (reference sequence). CDR3 coding DNA: TGTGCCAGCAGCCATCAAGGGGAAAATGAAAAACTGTTTTTT. This gives the protein CASSHQGENEKLFF.

This clone was detected once. The rearrangement links TRBV19 to TRBJ2-7; 9 bases line up with TRBD2. This CDR3 comprises 16 residues. With 3 bases clipped from V and 0 bases from J, the junction kept 6 bases outside the gene matches. CDR1 LNHDA and CDR2 SQIVND come from the germline V gene (reference sequence). The CDR3 nucleotides read TGTGCCAGTAGTATCTCGACTAGCGGATTCTCCTACGAGCAGTACTTC. It encodes CASSISTSGFSYEQYF.

This rearrangement joins TRBV28 to TRBJ1-3, with TRBD1 as a possible D gene (5 bases). Germline CDR1 MDHEN, CDR2 SYDVKM. The CDR3 covers 17 residues. V gave up 5 bases and J gave up 4 bases, with 21 bases separating them. CDR3 in DNA: TGTGCCAGCAGTCCCTGGGGGGACGTCTGGTTGGGAAACACCATATATTTT. This translates into CASSPWGDVWLGNTIYF.

V is TRBV9 and J is TRBJ2-1; TRBD2 aligns across 7 bases. The CDR3 is made up of 15 amino acids. J lost 7 bases, V lost 7 bases, and 14 bases had no gene match. Per the germline V gene, CDR1 is SGDLS and CDR2 is YYNGEE. Written as DNA, the CDR3 is TGTGCCAGCGGAACTAGCGCGAAAGACGGGAATGAGCAGTTCTTC. Amino acids: CASGTSAKDGNEQFF. The variable domain in full, completed from reference TRBV9 and TRBJ2-1, reads DSGVTQTPKHLITATGQRVTLRCSPRSGDLSVYWYQQSLDQGLQFLIQYYNGEERAKGNILERFSAQQFPDLHSELNLSSLELGDSALYFCASGTSAKDGNEQFFGPGTRLTVL.

The chain employs TRBV24-1 and TRBJ2-2, with 10 bases aligning to TRBD1. The germline V gene encodes CDR1 KGHDR and CDR2 SFDVKD. V lost 5 bases and J lost 0; bases outside the gene matches: 14. There are 20 residues in the CDR3. CDR3 in amino acids: CATSVHPGQGSHANTGELFF. In DNA form, the CDR3 reads TGTGCCACCAGTGTCCATCCGGGACAGGGGTCTCACGCGAACACCGGGGAGCTGTTTTTT.

The rearrangement joins TRBV14 to TRBJ1-3; a weak D match, TRBD1 (5 bases). V was clipped by 0 bases and J by 5 bases, with 11 bases between them. Germline assignment: CDR1 SGHDN and CDR2 FVKESK. The CDR3 totals 15 residues. Written as DNA, the CDR3 is TGTGCCAGCAGCCAAGAAGCGGGGCGCAGAAACACCATATATTTT. Protein sequence: CASSQEAGRRNTIYF.

V and J are TRBV6-2 or TRBV6-3 and TRBJ1-4; weak D call: TRBD1 (6 bases). The CDR3 is 14 amino acids. Germline loops: CDR1 MNHEY, CDR2 SVGEGT. The ends were cut back, 5 bases at V and 7 bases at J, with 14 bases in the middle. The CDR3 DNA is TGTGCCAGCAGTAACGACAGGTTTCCTGAAAAACTGTTTTTT. It codes for CASSNDRFPEKLFF.

The chain uses TRBV5-1 and TRBJ2-7, with a weak D call TRBD2 (5 bases). Deletions cut 5 bases from V and 0 bases from J, with 15 bases between. This CDR3 is 15 amino acids long. Per the germline V gene, CDR1 is SGHRS and CDR2 is YFSETQ. DNA of the CDR3: TGCGCCAGCAGAGGGCCAGCGGATAGCTCCTACGAGCAGTACTTC. It codes for CASRGPADSSYEQYF.

This chain's CDR3 is CASSFIAGGPNEQFF. For the CDR3, the DNA is TGCGCCAGCAGCTTCATAGCGGGAGGGCCGAATGAGCAGTTCTTC. This chain joins TRBV5-1 and TRBJ2-1, with TRBD2 identical over 11 bases. V shed 2 bases and J 7 bases; nucleotides not matched to a gene: 5. The CDR3 runs to 15 residues. The germline gives CDR1 SGHRS, CDR2 YFSETQ.

The chain is built from TRBV5-5 and TRBJ1-4; 11 nucleotides agree with TRBD1. Germline V gives CDR1 SGHKS, CDR2 YYEKEE (reference sequence). V trimming: 4 bases; J trimming: 8 bases; junction bases outside the gene matches: 13. CDR3 length: 17 amino acids. CDR3 nucleotide sequence: TGTGCCAGCAGCCAAGGACAGGGGGCTATCCCAACAGAAAAACTGTTTTTT. This gives the protein CASSQGQGAIPTEKLFF.

CDR3 coding DNA: TGTGCCAGCAGTCTGACAGGGAGCTATGGCTACACCTTC. Translating it yields CASSLTGSYGYTF. The chain employs TRBV27 and TRBJ1-2; 7 bases line up with TRBD1. J gave up 4 bases and V 5 bases, and 4 bases lay outside the gene matches. The CDR3 has 13 residues. The germline V gene encodes CDR1 MNHEY and CDR2 SMNVEV (reference sequence).

The chain couples TRBV28 to TRBJ2-6; D is unclear. Per germline, CDR1 MDHEN and CDR2 SYDVKM. CDR3 size: 14 residues. Between the trimmed V and J ends, which lost 7 bases and 1 base, there was a span of 8 bases. CDR3 region: CASTEYSGANVLTF. CDR3 DNA: TGTGCCAGCACCGAGTATTCTGGGGCCAACGTCCTGACTTTC.

The rearrangement joins TRBV3-1 (or the pseudogene TRBV3-2) to TRBJ2-7; D unresolved. CDR3 length equals 12 residues. V lost 2 bases, J lost 5 bases, and 7 bases lay in between. Germline-derived CDR1 and CDR2 are LGHDT and YNNKEL (reference sequence). The CDR3 nucleotides are TGTGCCAGCAGCCAAAAGCGCAACGAGCAGTACTTC. This codes for CASSQKRNEQYF.

V and J are TRBV6-5 and TRBJ2-3; 7 nucleotides match TRBD2. V shed 0 bases, J shed 1 base, and the junction held 4 bases outside the gene matches. Germline values: CDR1 MNHEY, CDR2 SVGAGI. The CDR3 loop spans 16 amino acids. The DNA for the CDR3 is TGTGCCAGCAGTTACTCGAGCGGGAAGGGCACAGATACGCAGTATTTT. It translates to CASSYSSGKGTDTQYF.

The count of this clone is one. The gene calls are TRBV5-4 and TRBJ2-7, with TRBD1 matching 8 bases. The trim removed 4 bases at V and 1 base at J, leaving 7 bases unmatched. CDR3 size: 15 residues. Germline V gene lookup returns CDR1 SGHNT and CDR2 YYREEE (reference sequence). As DNA, the CDR3 is TGTGCCAGCAGCAGTGCGCAGGGGGCTTCCTACGAGCAGTACTTC. Its protein product is CASSSAQGASYEQYF.

This sequence joins TRBV28 and TRBJ1-1; 8 positions match TRBD1. This CDR3 is built from 15 residues. Germline V gene lookup returns CDR1 MDHEN and CDR2 SYDVKM. Losses at the gene ends were 8 bases for V and 0 bases for J; bases not matched to a gene: 8. CDR3 region: CASPPGQAMNTEAFF. For the CDR3, the DNA is TGTGCCAGCCCTCCGGGACAGGCAATGAACACTGAAGCTTTCTTT.

CDR3 DNA sequence: TGTGCCAGCTCCCCGCCCCAGCAAGAGACCCAGTACTTC. Translation gives CASSPPQQETQYF. The V call is TRBV18, the J call TRBJ2-5; no clear D. The CDR3 has 13 amino acids. The germline V gene encodes CDR1 KGHSH and CDR2 LQKENI. Trimming removed 6 bases from V and 2 bases from J, with 10 bases in between.

The chain joins TRBV18 to TRBJ1-2; TRBD1 might be the D (5 bases). The CDR3 runs to 11 residues. CDR1 is KGHSH and CDR2 is LQKENI in the germline V gene. Trimming cost V 5 bases and J 6 bases, with 7 bases left between them. As DNA, the CDR3 is TGTGCCAGCTCAGACAGAGATGGCTACACCTTC. Translated: CASSDRDGYTF.

This clone appeared a single time. This chain uses TRBV12-3 or TRBV12-4 with TRBJ2-2; D remains ambiguous. The CDR3 has 13 residues. Trimming left V 3 bases short and J 6 bases short, with 8 bases between. CDR3 sequence reads: CASSFPTPGELFF. CDR3 nucleotide sequence: TGTGCCAGCAGTTTTCCAACTCCCGGGGAGCTGTTTTTT.

This clone was found a few times. The chain couples TRBV10-3 to TRBJ2-1; D gene uncertain. The CDR3 totals 15 residues. V was clipped by 4 bases and J by 6 bases, with 16 bases between them. Germline V gives CDR1 ENHRY, CDR2 SYGVKD. CDR3 protein: CAISGAEAVSNEQFF. The CDR3 region has the DNA TGTGCCATCAGTGGCGCGGAAGCCGTAAGCAATGAGCAGTTCTTC.

This chain uses TRBV15 with TRBJ2-2; a weak D match, TRBD2 (7 bases). The germline V gene has CDR1 LNHNV and CDR2 YYDKDF (reference sequence). The CDR3 covers 15 residues. V gave up 6 bases and J gave up 6 bases, with 17 bases separating them. CDR3 sequence: CATRTRGGTSGELFF. The CDR3 nucleotides read TGTGCCACCAGGACCAGGGGAGGGACCTCCGGGGAGCTGTTTTTT.

The chain links TRBV4-1 to TRBJ1-1; no clear D gene. The V gene's germline CDR1 is MGHRA and CDR2 YSYEKL. This CDR3 has 14 amino acids. V was clipped by 1 base and J by 3 bases, with 9 bases between them. For the CDR3, the DNA is TGCGCCAGCAGCCAAGGATGGCCTCACACTGAAGCTTTCTTT. Protein: CASSQGWPHTEAFF.

V is TRBV7-3 and J is TRBJ1-5; TRBD1 matches at 8 bases. This CDR3 contains 15 residues. J gave up 7 bases and V 5 bases, and 10 bases lay outside the gene matches. Germline values: CDR1 SGHTA, CDR2 FQGTGA. The CDR3 nucleotides are TGTGCCAGCAGCACAGGGACAGGTGGATACCAGCCCCAGCATTTT. Protein sequence: CASSTGTGGYQPQHF.

The rearrangement joins TRBV27 to TRBJ2-5, with 7 bases aligning to TRBD1. There are 15 residues in the CDR3. V lost 3 bases to trimming and J lost 2 bases; unmatched junction nucleotides: 6. Germline V gene data show CDR1 as MNHEY and CDR2 as SMNVEV (reference sequence). The CDR3, as DNA: TGTGCCAGCAGTTTGTCTTTGGGACAGCAAGAGACCCAGTACTTC. It codes for CASSLSLGQQETQYF.

The chain combines TRBV6-6 with TRBJ2-7; 7 bases align to TRBD1. Germline values: CDR1 MNHNY, CDR2 SVGAGI (reference sequence). The CDR3 runs 13 residues. The V segment lost 4 bases and the J segment 3 bases; nucleotides outside the gene matches: 3. CDR3 coding DNA: TGTGCCAGCAGTTCGGACAGGAGCTACGAGCAGTACTTC. Translating it yields CASSSDRSYEQYF.

The V call is TRBV30, the J call TRBJ1-2, with 8 bases aligning to TRBD1. Unmatched junction bases numbered 5, after V lost 3 bases and J lost 8 bases. The CDR3 is 12 residues long. Per germline, CDR1 GTSNPN and CDR2 SVGIG (reference sequence). The CDR3 DNA reads as TGTGCCTGGAGGCCGACAGGGGTCGGCTACACCTTC. Residues: CAWRPTGVGYTF.

V gene TRBV4-1 combines with J gene TRBJ1-2; TRBD1 matches 9 bases. CDR1 is MGHRA, CDR2 YSYEKL, per germline. This CDR3 has 18 residues. After removal of 4 bases from V and 4 bases from J, the junction contained 16 bases not matched to a gene. CDR3 DNA sequence: TGCGCCAGCAGCCTAGATAGGACAGGGGCCTCCCGGGGCTATGGCTACACCTTC. Amino acids: CASSLDRTGASRGYGYTF.

The chain uses TRBV5-1 and TRBJ2-5; 7 bases line up with TRBD2. CDR1 is SGHRS, CDR2 YFSETQ, per germline. V was clipped by 1 base and J by 0 bases; unmatched bases: 6. The CDR3 sequence is 16 residues long. Written as DNA, the CDR3 is TGCGCCAGCAGCTTGTACGGGGGAGGGAACCAAGAGACCCAGTACTTC. It is translated as CASSLYGGGNQETQYF.